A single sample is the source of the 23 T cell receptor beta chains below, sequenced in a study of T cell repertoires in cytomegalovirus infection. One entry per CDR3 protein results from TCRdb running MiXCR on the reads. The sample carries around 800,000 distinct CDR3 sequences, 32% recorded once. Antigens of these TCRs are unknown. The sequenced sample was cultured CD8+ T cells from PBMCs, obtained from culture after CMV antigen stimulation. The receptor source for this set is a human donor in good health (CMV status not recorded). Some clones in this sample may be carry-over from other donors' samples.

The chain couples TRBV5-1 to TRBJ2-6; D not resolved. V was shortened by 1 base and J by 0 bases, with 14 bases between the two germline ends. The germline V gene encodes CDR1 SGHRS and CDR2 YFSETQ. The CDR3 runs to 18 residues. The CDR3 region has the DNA TGCGCCAGCAGCTTGATATCCAGATTCCGCTCTGGGGCCAACGTCCTGACTTTC. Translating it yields CASSLISRFRSGANVLTF.

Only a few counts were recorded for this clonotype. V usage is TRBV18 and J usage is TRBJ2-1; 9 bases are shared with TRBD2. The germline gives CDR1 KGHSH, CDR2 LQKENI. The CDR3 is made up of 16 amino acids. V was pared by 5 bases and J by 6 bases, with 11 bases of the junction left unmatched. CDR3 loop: CASSSNPASGANEQFF. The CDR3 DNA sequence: TGTGCCAGCTCATCAAATCCGGCTAGCGGGGCCAATGAGCAGTTCTTC.

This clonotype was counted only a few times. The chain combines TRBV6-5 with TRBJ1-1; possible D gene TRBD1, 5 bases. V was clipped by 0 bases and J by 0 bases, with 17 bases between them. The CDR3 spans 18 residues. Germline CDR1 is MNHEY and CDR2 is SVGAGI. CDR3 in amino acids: CASSYSLAGSLMNTEAFF. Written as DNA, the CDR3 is TGTGCCAGCAGTTACTCGCTAGCAGGGTCACTGATGAACACTGAAGCTTTCTTT.

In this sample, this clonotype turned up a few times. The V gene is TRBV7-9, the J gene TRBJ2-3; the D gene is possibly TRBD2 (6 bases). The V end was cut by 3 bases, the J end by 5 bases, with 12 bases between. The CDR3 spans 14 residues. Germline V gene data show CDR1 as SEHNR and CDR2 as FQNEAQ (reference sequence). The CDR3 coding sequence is TGTGCCAGCAGCTTTGGAGGGTCAGGAGATACGCAGTATTTT. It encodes CASSFGGSGDTQYF.

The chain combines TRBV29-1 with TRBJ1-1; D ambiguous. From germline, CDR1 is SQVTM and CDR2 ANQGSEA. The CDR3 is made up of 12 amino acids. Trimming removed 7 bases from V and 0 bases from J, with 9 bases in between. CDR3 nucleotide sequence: TGCAGCGGTGGACGGATGAACACTGAAGCTTTCTTT. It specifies CSGGRMNTEAFF.

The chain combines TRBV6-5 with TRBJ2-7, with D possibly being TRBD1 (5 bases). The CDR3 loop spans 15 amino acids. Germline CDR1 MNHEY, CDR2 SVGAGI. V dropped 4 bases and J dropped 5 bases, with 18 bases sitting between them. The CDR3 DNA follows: TGTGCCAGCAGTTCACTGACCCTTAGGGGTCACGAGCAGTACTTC. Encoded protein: CASSSLTLRGHEQYF.

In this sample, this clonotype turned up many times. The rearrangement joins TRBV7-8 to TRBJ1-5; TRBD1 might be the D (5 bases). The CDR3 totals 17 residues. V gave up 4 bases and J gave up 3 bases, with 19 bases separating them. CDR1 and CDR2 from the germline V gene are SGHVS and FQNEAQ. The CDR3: CASSSLGRDLFNQPQHF. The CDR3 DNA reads TGTGCCAGCAGCTCCCTAGGGAGGGACCTCTTCAATCAGCCCCAGCATTTT.

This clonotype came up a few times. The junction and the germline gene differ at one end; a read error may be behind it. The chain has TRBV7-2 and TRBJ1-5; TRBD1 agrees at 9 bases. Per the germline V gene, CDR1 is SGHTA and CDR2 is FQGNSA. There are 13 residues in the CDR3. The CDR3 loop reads CASSTGGKQPQHF. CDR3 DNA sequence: TGTGCCAGCAGTACAGGGGGCAAGCAGCCCCAGCATTTT.

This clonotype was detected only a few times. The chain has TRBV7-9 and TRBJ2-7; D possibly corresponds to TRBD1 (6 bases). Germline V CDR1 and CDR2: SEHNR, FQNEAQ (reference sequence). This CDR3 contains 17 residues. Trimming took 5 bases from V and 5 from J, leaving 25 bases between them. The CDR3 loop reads CASSPSSGDRARDEQYF. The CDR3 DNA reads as TGTGCCAGCAGCCCATCCTCAGGGGACCGAGCTCGGGACGAGCAGTACTTC.

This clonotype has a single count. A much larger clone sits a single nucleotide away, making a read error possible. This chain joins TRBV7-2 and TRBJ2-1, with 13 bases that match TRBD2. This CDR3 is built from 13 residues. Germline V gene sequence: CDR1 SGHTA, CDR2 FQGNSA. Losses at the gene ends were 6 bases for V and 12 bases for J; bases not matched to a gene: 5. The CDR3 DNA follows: TGTGCCAGCAGTTATACTAGCGGGGGGGGGCAGTTCTTC. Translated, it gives CASSYTSGGGQFF.

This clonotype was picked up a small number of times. In DNA form, the CDR3 reads TGTGCCAGCGGCGAAGTGAGGAACACTGAAGCTTTCTTT. Its translation: CASGEVRNTEAFF. V is TRBV7-6 and J is TRBJ1-1; D is uncertain. CDR1 and CDR2 from the germline V gene are SGHVS and FNYEAQ. Trimming removed 8 bases from V and 1 base from J, with 11 bases in between. CDR3 length equals 13 residues.

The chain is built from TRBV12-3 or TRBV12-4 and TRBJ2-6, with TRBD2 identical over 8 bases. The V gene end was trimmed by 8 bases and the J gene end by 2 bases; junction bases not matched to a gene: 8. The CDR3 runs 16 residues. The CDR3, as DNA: TGTGCCAGCCCCCCCGGGGGGGCTCCTGGGGCCAACGTCCTGACTTTC. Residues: CASPPGGAPGANVLTF.

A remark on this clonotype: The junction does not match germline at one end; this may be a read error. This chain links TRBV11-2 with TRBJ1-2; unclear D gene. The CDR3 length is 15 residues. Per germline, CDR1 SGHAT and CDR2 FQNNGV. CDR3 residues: CASSPGVGAGYDYTF. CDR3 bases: TGTGCCAGCAGCCCCGGGGTAGGCGCGGGGTATGACTACACCTTC.

The chain's CDR3 is CASTPRGGRELFF. CDR3 DNA sequence: TGTGCCAGCACCCCCAGGGGGGGGAGGGAGCTGTTTTTT. The chain carries TRBV27 and TRBJ2-2; either TRBD1 or TRBD2 may supply D (7 bases each). Trimming removed 7 bases from V and 9 bases from J, with 15 bases in between. The CDR3 sequence is 13 residues long. From germline, CDR1 is MNHEY and CDR2 SMNVEV (reference sequence).

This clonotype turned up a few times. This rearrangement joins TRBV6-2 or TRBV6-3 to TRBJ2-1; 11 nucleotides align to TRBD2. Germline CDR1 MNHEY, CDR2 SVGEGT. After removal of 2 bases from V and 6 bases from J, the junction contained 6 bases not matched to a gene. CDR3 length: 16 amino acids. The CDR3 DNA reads TGTGCCAGCAGTTACCCGACTAGCGGGGACACCAATGAGCAGTTCTTC. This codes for CASSYPTSGDTNEQFF.

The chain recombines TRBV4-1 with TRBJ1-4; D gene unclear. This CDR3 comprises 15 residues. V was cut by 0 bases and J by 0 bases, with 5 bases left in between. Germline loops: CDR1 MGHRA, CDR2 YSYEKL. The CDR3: CASSQERPTNEKLFF. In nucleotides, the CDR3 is TGCGCCAGCAGCCAAGAAAGGCCAACTAATGAAAAACTGTTTTTT.

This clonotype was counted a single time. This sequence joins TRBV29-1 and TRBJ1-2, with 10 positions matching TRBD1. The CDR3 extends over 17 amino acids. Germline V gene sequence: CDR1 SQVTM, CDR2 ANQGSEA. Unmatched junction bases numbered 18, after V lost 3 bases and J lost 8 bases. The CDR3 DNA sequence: TGCAGCGTTGACAGCCCAGAGGGGACAGGGGTAGGCCCGGGCTACACCTTC. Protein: CSVDSPEGTGVGPGYTF.

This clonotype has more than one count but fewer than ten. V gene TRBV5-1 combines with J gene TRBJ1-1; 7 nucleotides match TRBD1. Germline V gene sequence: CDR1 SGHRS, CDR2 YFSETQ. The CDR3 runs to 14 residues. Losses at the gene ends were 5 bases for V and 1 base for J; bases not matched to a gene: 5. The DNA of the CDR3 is TGCGCCAGCAGACAGGGGAGGAAGAACACTGAAGCTTTCTTT. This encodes CASRQGRKNTEAFF.

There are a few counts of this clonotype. The CDR3 protein is CASSLQGVRVHQRVEAFF. The DNA for the CDR3 is TGTGCCAGCAGCCTCCAGGGGGTAAGAGTACATCAAAGGGTTGAAGCTTTCTTT. The chain combines TRBV5-4 with TRBJ1-1; 7 bases map to TRBD1. Trimming removed 4 bases from V and 7 bases from J; junction bases left unmatched: 22. The CDR3 has 18 amino acids. Germline lookup yields CDR1 SGHNT and CDR2 YYREEE (reference sequence).

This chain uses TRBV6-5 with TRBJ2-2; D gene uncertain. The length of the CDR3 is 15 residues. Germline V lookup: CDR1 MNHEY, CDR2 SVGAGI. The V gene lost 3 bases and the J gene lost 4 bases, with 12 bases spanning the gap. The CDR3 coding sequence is TGTGCCAGCAGTTATAGCCGGGCCTCCACCGGGGAGCTGTTTTTT. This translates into CASSYSRASTGELFF.

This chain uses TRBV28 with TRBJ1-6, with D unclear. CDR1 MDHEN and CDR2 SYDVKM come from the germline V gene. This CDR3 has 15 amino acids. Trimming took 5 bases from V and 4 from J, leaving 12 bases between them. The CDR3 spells CASSPLWDYNSPLHF. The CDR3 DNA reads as TGTGCCAGCAGTCCCCTATGGGATTATAATTCACCCCTCCACTTT.

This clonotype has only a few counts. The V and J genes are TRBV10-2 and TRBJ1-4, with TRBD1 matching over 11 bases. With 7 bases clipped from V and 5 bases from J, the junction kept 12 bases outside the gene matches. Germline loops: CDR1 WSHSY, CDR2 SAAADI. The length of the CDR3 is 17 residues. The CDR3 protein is CASNQPGTGGQNEKLFF. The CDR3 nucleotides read TGCGCCAGCAATCAACCTGGGACAGGGGGACAGAATGAAAAACTGTTTTTT.

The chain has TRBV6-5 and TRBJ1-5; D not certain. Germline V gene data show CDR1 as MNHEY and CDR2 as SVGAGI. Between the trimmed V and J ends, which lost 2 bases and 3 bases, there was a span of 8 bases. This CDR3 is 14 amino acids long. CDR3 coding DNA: TGTGCCAGCAGTTACGGGCCGATCAATCAGCCCCAGCATTTT. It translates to CASSYGPINQPQHF.